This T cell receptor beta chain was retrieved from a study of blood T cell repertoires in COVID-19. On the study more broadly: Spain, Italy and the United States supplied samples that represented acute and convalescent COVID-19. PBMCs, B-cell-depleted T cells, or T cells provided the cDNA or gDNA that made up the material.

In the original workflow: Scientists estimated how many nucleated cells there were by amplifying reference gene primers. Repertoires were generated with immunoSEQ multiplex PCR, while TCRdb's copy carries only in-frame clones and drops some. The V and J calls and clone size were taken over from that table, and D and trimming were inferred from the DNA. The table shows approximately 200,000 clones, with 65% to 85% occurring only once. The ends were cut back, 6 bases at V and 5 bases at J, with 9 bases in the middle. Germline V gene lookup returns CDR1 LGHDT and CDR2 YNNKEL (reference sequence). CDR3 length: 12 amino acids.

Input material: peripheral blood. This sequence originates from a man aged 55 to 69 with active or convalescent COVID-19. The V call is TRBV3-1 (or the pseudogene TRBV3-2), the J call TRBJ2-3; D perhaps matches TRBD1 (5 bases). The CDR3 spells CASRAGLDTQYF. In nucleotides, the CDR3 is TGTGCCAGCAGAGCAGGGTTAGATACGCAGTATTTT.